The 27 T cell receptor beta chains below all came from one sample that was sequenced in a study of OX40 agonist ivuxolimab in advanced cancers. Sequenced by immunoSEQ multiplex PCR; TCRdb stores in-frame clones only, minus some. The table includes 68,000 or so clones, approximately 90% detected once. Sequencing was performed on CD4+ or CD8+ T cells sorted from blood, taken in a trial of the OX40 agonist ivuxolimab. These receptors were collected from an adult with an advanced solid tumor such as melanoma, head and neck, liver or kidney cancer.

V gene TRBV9 combines with J gene TRBJ2-7; 10 bases line up with TRBD2. V was pared by 0 bases and J by 3 bases, with 0 bases of the junction left unmatched. CDR1 SGDLS and CDR2 YYNGEE come from the germline V gene. The CDR3 is 14 residues long. CDR3 in amino acids: CASSVGTSGYEQYF. In DNA form, the CDR3 reads TGTGCCAGCAGCGTAGGGACTAGCGGCTACGAGCAGTACTTC.

The genes are TRBV10-3 and TRBJ1-2; TRBD1 might be the D (6 bases). Germline V CDR1 and CDR2: ENHRY, SYGVKD. The ends were cut back, 0 bases at V and 4 bases at J, with 15 bases in the middle. CDR3 length: 16 residues. The CDR3 DNA sequence: TGTGCCATCAGTGAGTCTGGGGGGGCCAAGAGCTATGGCTACACCTTC. Protein product: CAISESGGAKSYGYTF.

Written as DNA, the CDR3 is TGTGCCAGCAGTTTTTGGGGCGCCGCTAATGAAAAACTGTTTTTT. Translation gives CASSFWGAANEKLFF. The chain recombines TRBV27 with TRBJ1-4; tentative D call: TRBD1 (5 bases). The germline gives CDR1 MNHEY, CDR2 SMNVEV (reference sequence). CDR3 length: 15 residues. V lost 3 bases, J lost 3 bases, and 11 bases lay in between. Supplemented by reference TRBV27 and TRBJ1-4, the full variable domain reads EAQVTQNPRYLITVTGKKLTVTCSQNMNHEYMSWYRQDPGLGLRQIYYSMNVEVTDKGDVPEGYKVSRKEKRNFPLILESPSPNQTSLYFCASSFWGAANEKLFFGSGTQLSVL.

V gene TRBV18 combines with J gene TRBJ1-1; tentative D call: TRBD1 (5 bases). The germline V gene has CDR1 KGHSH and CDR2 LQKENI. Trimming stripped 4 bases from V and 0 bases from J, with 6 bases between. The CDR3 sequence is 13 residues long. The CDR3 loop is CASSQTVNTEAFF. CDR3 DNA sequence: TGTGCCAGCTCACAGACAGTGAACACTGAAGCTTTCTTT.

The chain combines TRBV5-1 with TRBJ2-7; no definite D call. V dropped 6 bases and J dropped 0 bases, with 10 bases sitting between them. The CDR3 has 13 residues. Germline V lookup: CDR1 SGHRS, CDR2 YFSETQ. The CDR3 protein is CASTLPGSYEQYF. CDR3 DNA: TGCGCCAGCACCCTGCCGGGCTCCTACGAGCAGTACTTC.

CDR3 sequence: CASSLRGLADSYEQYF. The CDR3 DNA reads as TGTGCCAGCAGTCTACGGGGCCTAGCGGACTCCTACGAGCAGTACTTC. The chain couples TRBV27 to TRBJ2-7; the match to TRBD2 covers 7 bases. Unmatched junction bases numbered 10, after V lost 5 bases and J lost 0 bases. This CDR3 is 16 amino acids long. Looked up from germline, CDR1 is MNHEY and CDR2 is SMNVEV (reference sequence).

CDR3 sequence: CASSLGAGSSGNTIYF. The CDR3 region has the DNA TGTGCCAGCAGCTTAGGGGCAGGAAGCTCTGGAAACACCATATATTTT. V is TRBV7-8 and J is TRBJ1-3; no clear D. Trimming took 1 base from V and 0 from J, leaving 10 bases between them. The CDR3 covers 16 residues. CDR1 is SGHVS and CDR2 is FQNEAQ in the germline V gene.

The genes are TRBV2 and TRBJ2-5, with 12 bases matching TRBD1. This CDR3 spans 19 amino acids. Per the germline V gene, CDR1 is SNHLY and CDR2 is FYNNEI. Unmatched junction bases numbered 15, after V lost 7 bases and J lost 0 bases. The CDR3 DNA sequence: TGTGCCAGCATGGCGAGGGGGACAGGGGGCCCCTACGACCAAGAGACCCAGTACTTC. As protein: CASMARGTGGPYDQETQYF.

The gene calls are TRBV6-1 and TRBJ1-1; D remains unclear. This CDR3 contains 14 residues. V was trimmed by 7 bases and J by 1 base, leaving 13 bases between them. The germline V gene encodes CDR1 MNHNS and CDR2 SASEGT. DNA for the CDR3: TGTGCCAGCAACCGAGAGACGCGGAACACTGAAGCTTTCTTT. Protein sequence: CASNRETRNTEAFF.

The chain recombines TRBV5-1 with TRBJ2-1, with D unresolved. Germline V gives CDR1 SGHRS, CDR2 YFSETQ. The CDR3 consists of 12 residues. Trimming took 5 bases from V and 4 from J, leaving 7 bases between them. This CDR3 reads CASRTNYNEQFF. The DNA for the CDR3 is TGCGCCAGCAGAACAAATTACAATGAGCAGTTCTTC.

Comments on this clone: The sample carries other DNA sequences with the same CDR3. The V call is TRBV19, the J call TRBJ1-4; possibly TRBD1 for D (6 bases). V dropped 6 bases and J dropped 4 bases, with 12 bases sitting between them. Germline CDR1 is LNHDA and CDR2 is SQIVND (reference sequence). This CDR3 is 14 amino acids long. In nucleotides, the CDR3 is TGTGCCAGTAGCCGGACAGCGAGTAATGAAAAACTGTTTTTT. This translates into CASSRTASNEKLFF.

The chain recombines TRBV6-5 with TRBJ1-6; D is unclear. This CDR3 has 14 amino acids. The V end lost 6 bases, the J end lost 5 bases, and 11 bases lay between the germline ends. CDR1 MNHEY and CDR2 SVGAGI come from the germline V gene. The CDR3: CASSPTANNSPLHF. CDR3 bases: TGTGCCAGCAGCCCAACAGCAAATAATTCACCCCTCCACTTT.

This clone was seen once. This rearrangement joins TRBV29-1 to TRBJ1-2, with D perhaps TRBD1 (5 bases). V was cut by 6 bases and J by 4 bases, with 21 bases left in between. Per germline, CDR1 SQVTM and CDR2 ANQGSEA. The CDR3 totals 15 residues. The CDR3 spells CSVADGTIALYGYTF. DNA for the CDR3: TGCAGCGTGGCCGACGGGACCATAGCCCTCTATGGCTACACCTTC. The full variable domain, in which reference TRBV29-1 and TRBJ1-2 provide the parts outside the CDR3, is SAVISQKPSRDICQRGTSLTIQCQVDSQVTMMFWYRQQPGQSLTLIATANQGSEATYESGFVIDKFPISRPNLTFSTLTVSNMSPEDSSIYLCSVADGTIALYGYTFGSGTRLTVV.

The sample holds one count of this clone. The chain employs TRBV19 and TRBJ1-5, with D unresolved. The CDR3 is 13 residues long. CDR1 and CDR2 (germline): LNHDA, SQIVND (reference sequence). V was pared by 1 base and J by 7 bases, with 8 bases between. Written as DNA, the CDR3 is TGTGCCAGTAGTATAGGACGGAGCCAGCCCCAGCATTTT. Translating it yields CASSIGRSQPQHF.

The CDR3 sequence: CASSVKQFNSPLHF. The DNA for the CDR3 is TGTGCCAGCAGCGTAAAGCAGTTTAATTCACCCCTCCACTTT. V and J are TRBV9 and TRBJ1-6; D remains ambiguous. The germline gives CDR1 SGDLS, CDR2 YYNGEE. With 1 base removed from V and 6 bases from J, the gap between germline ends came to 8 bases. This CDR3 region has 14 residues.

The chain links TRBV5-1 to TRBJ2-3; D is perhaps TRBD2 (7 bases). The CDR3 runs 15 residues. Trimming took off 0 bases at V and 2 bases at J, with 10 bases between the two ends. CDR1 SGHRS and CDR2 YFSETQ come from the germline V gene. The chain's CDR3 is CASSLVGGHTDTQYF. CDR3 bases: TGCGCCAGCAGCTTGGTCGGGGGGCACACAGATACGCAGTATTTT.

This chain uses TRBV4-1 with TRBJ2-1, with 14 bases lining up with TRBD2. The CDR3 is made up of 16 amino acids. The germline gives CDR1 MGHRA, CDR2 YSYEKL. The J segment lost 8 bases and the V segment lost 4 bases, leaving 7 bases of the junction unmatched. CDR3 sequence reads: CASSPTSGRAGYEQFF. CDR3 DNA: TGCGCCAGCAGCCCGACTAGCGGGAGGGCCGGCTATGAGCAGTTCTTC.

The chain joins TRBV7-2 to TRBJ2-2, with D uncertain. Germline CDR1 is SGHTA and CDR2 is FQGNSA. Deletions cut 1 base from V and 7 bases from J, with 4 bases between. This CDR3 spans 12 amino acids. The CDR3 DNA follows: TGTGCCAGCAGCTTAGACTTCGGGGAGCTGTTTTTT. Translation gives CASSLDFGELFF. Combining the CDR3 with reference TRBV7-2 and TRBJ2-2 gives the whole variable domain GAGVSQSPSNKVTEKGKDVELRCDPISGHTALYWYRQSLGQGLEFLIYFQGNSAPDKSGLPSDRFSAERTGGSVSTLTIQRTQQEDSAVYLCASSLDFGELFFGEGSRLTVL.

The CDR3 spells CATSRGTSGSRDIQYF. CDR3 DNA sequence: TGTGCCACCAGCAGGGGGACTAGCGGGTCGAGGGACATTCAGTACTTC. This rearrangement joins TRBV15 to TRBJ2-4, with 12 bases matching TRBD2. V trimming: 3 bases; J trimming: 8 bases; junction bases outside the gene matches: 8. The CDR3 is made up of 16 amino acids. Germline loops: CDR1 LNHNV, CDR2 YYDKDF (reference sequence). Combining the CDR3 with reference TRBV15 and TRBJ2-4 gives the whole variable domain DAMVIQNPRYQVTQFGKPVTLSCSQTLNHNVMYWYQQKSSQAPKLLFHYYDKDFNNEADTPDNFQSRRPNTSFCFLDIRSPGLGDTAMYLCATSRGTSGSRDIQYFGAGTRLSVL.

V usage is TRBV5-1 and J usage is TRBJ1-2; D call uncertain. Germline V CDR1 and CDR2: SGHRS, YFSETQ. The CDR3 is 14 residues long. Trimming left V 6 bases short and J 2 bases short, with 14 bases between. CDR3 loop: CASTPTGVNYGYTF. DNA of the CDR3: TGCGCCAGCACCCCAACCGGGGTCAACTATGGCTACACCTTC.

This chain connects TRBV7-3 to TRBJ2-3; the match to TRBD2 covers 11 bases. The CDR3 contains 18 residues. With V trimmed by 1 base and J by 5 bases, 11 bases remained unmatched. The germline gives CDR1 SGHTA, CDR2 FQGTGA. CDR3 DNA sequence: TGTGCCAGCAGCTTAATGGGGCTAGCGGGGGGCCGAGGAGATACGCAGTATTTT. Translated, it gives CASSLMGLAGGRGDTQYF. Based on the CDR3 plus reference TRBV7-3 and TRBJ2-3, the full variable domain is GAGVSQTPSNKVTEKGKYVELRCDPISGHTALYWYRQSLGQGPEFLIYFQGTGAADDSGLPNDRFFAVRPEGSVSTLKIQRTERGDSAVYLCASSLMGLAGGRGDTQYFGPGTRLTVL.

The rearrangement uses TRBV5-1 and TRBJ2-5; TRBD2 aligns across 12 bases. The CDR3 is made up of 18 amino acids. Germline CDR1 SGHRS, CDR2 YFSETQ. V trimming: 4 bases; J trimming: 4 bases; junction bases outside the gene matches: 14. CDR3 residues: CASSSPLAGGLAGETQYF. The CDR3 DNA reads as TGCGCCAGCAGCAGCCCCCTAGCGGGAGGGCTAGCCGGAGAGACCCAGTACTTC. The variable domain in full, with the rest retrieved from reference TRBV5-1 and TRBJ2-5, is KAGVTQTPRYLIKTRGQQVTLSCSPISGHRSVSWYQQTPGQGLQFLFEYFSETQRNKGNFPGRFSGRQFSNSRSEMNVSTLELGDSALYLCASSSPLAGGLAGETQYFGPGTRLLVL.

This chain uses TRBV5-4 with TRBJ2-7; TRBD2 is a possible D gene (6 bases). Trimming cost V 4 bases and J 2 bases, with 16 bases left between them. Germline V gene data show CDR1 as SGHNT and CDR2 as YYREEE (reference sequence). The CDR3 covers 15 residues. In nucleotides, the CDR3 is TGTGCCAGCAGCACTGAGGCGGGACGAACCTACGAGCAGTACTTC. It translates to CASSTEAGRTYEQYF. Variable domain in full (rest from reference TRBV5-4 and TRBJ2-7): ETGVTQSPTHLIKTRGQQVTLRCSSQSGHNTVSWYQQALGQGPQFIFQYYREEENGRGNFPPRFSGLQFPNYSSELNVNALELDDSALYLCASSTEAGRTYEQYFGPGTRLTVT.

In its sample, this clone was seen once. This rearrangement joins TRBV5-1 to TRBJ2-3; TRBD2 agrees at 8 bases. Trimming cost V 2 bases and J 2 bases; bases outside gene matches: 4. Germline CDR1 is SGHRS and CDR2 is YFSETQ. CDR3 length: 15 residues. The CDR3 reads CASSFAGGSTDTQYF. The DNA for the CDR3 is TGCGCCAGCAGCTTCGCGGGGGGCTCCACAGATACGCAGTATTTT. Full variable domain (missing parts from reference TRBV5-1 and TRBJ2-3): KAGVTQTPRYLIKTRGQQVTLSCSPISGHRSVSWYQQTPGQGLQFLFEYFSETQRNKGNFPGRFSGRQFSNSRSEMNVSTLELGDSALYLCASSFAGGSTDTQYFGPGTRLTVL.

The chain uses TRBV6-1 and TRBJ2-1; 8 bases agree with TRBD1. Germline CDR1 is MNHNS and CDR2 is SASEGT. CDR3 size: 14 residues. V trimming: 6 bases; J trimming: 14 bases; junction bases outside the gene matches: 15. CDR3 region: CASRADLGQGREFF. The CDR3 DNA reads TGTGCCAGCAGGGCCGATCTAGGACAGGGCCGGGAGTTCTTC.

J is TRBJ2-3 and V is TRBV6-1; no clear D. Trimming removed 4 bases from V and 4 bases from J, with 6 bases in between. Germline V gene sequence: CDR1 MNHNS, CDR2 SASEGT. This CDR3 is 12 amino acids long. This chain's CDR3 is CASSATSDTQYF. The CDR3 DNA reads TGTGCCAGCAGTGCCACTTCAGATACGCAGTATTTT.

The gene calls are TRBV19 and TRBJ2-6; 7 bases are a match to TRBD1. Per germline, CDR1 LNHDA and CDR2 SQIVND (reference sequence). Trimming at V came to 5 bases and at J to 0 bases, leaving 10 bases not matched to a gene. This CDR3 is 18 amino acids long. CDR3 region: CASSARQGRVSGANVLTF. CDR3 in DNA: TGTGCCAGTAGTGCCCGACAGGGTAGGGTCTCTGGGGCCAACGTCCTGACTTTC. The whole variable domain, filled in from reference TRBV19 and TRBJ2-6, reads DGGITQSPKYLFRKEGQNVTLSCEQNLNHDAMYWYRQDPGQGLRLIYYSQIVNDFQKGDIAEGYSVSREKKESFPLTVTSAQKNPTAFYLCASSARQGRVSGANVLTFGAGSRLTVL.